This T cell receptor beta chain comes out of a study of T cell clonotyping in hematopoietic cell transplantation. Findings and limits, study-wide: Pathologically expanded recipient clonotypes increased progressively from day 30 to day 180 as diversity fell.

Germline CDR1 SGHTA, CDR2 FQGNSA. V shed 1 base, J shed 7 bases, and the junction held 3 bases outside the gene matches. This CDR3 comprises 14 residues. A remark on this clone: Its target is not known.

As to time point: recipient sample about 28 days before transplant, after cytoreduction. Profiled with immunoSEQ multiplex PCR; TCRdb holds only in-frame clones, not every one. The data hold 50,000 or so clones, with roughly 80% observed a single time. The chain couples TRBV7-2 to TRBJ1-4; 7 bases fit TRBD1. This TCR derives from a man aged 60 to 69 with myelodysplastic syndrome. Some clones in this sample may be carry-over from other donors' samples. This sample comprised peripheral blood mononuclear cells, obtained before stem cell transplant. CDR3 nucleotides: TGTGCCAGCAGCTTAGGACAGGGCGTTGAAAAACTGTTTTTT. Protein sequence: CASSLGQGVEKLFF.